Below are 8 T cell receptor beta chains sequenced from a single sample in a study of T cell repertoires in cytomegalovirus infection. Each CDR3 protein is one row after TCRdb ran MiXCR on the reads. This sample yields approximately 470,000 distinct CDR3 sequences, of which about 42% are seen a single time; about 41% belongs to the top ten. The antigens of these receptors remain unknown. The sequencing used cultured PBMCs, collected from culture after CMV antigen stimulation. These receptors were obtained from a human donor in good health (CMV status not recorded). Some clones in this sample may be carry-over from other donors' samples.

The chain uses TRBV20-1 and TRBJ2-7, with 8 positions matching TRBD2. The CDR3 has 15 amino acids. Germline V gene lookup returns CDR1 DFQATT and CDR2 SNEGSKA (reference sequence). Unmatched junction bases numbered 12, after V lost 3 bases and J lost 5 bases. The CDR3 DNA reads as TGCAGTGCTAGTCCCCGAGCGGGAGTCCTCGACGAGCAGTACTTC. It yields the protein CSASPRAGVLDEQYF.

The CDR3 sequence: CASSFGTGRGGDYGYTF. As DNA, the CDR3 is TGTGCCAGCAGCTTCGGGACAGGCCGGGGCGGTGACTATGGCTACACCTTC. The chain recombines TRBV7-3 with TRBJ1-2; 8 nucleotides align to TRBD1. V lost 3 bases, J lost 3 bases, and 12 bases stayed unmatched. This CDR3 spans 17 amino acids. The germline V gene has CDR1 SGHTA and CDR2 FQGTGA.

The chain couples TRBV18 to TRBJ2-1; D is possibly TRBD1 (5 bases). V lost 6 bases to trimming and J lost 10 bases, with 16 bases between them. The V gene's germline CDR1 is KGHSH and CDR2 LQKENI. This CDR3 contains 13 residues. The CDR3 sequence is CASSPRTHSEQFF. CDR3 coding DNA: TGTGCCAGCTCTCCAAGGACACATAGCGAGCAGTTCTTC.

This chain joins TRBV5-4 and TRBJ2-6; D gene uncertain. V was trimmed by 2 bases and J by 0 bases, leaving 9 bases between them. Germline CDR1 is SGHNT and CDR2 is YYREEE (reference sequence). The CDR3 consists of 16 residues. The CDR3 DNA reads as TGTGCCAGCAGCTTCGATTTGGCCTCTGGGGCCAACGTCCTGACTTTC. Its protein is CASSFDLASGANVLTF.

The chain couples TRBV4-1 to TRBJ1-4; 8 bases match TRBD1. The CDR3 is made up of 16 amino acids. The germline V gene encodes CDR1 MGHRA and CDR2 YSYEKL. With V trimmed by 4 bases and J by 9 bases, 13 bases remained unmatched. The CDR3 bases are TGCGCCAGCAGCCCGCTCGAGAGGACAGGGTTTAAAAAACTGTTTTTT. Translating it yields CASSPLERTGFKKLFF.

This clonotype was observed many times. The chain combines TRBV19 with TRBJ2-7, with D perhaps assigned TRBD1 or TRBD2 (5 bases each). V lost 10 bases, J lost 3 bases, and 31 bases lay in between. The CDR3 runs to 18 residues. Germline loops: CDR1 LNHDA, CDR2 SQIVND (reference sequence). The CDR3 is CATKGWSTRDQGYYEQYF. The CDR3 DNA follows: TGTGCCACCAAAGGTTGGTCCACCCGGGACCAAGGGTACTACGAGCAGTACTTC.

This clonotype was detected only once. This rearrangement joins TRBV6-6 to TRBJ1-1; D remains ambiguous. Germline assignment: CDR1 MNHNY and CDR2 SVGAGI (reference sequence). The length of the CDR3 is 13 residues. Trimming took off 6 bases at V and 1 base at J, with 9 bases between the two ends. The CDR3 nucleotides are TGTGCCAGCAGGCCCTACAGGAACACTGAAGCTTTCTTT. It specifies CASRPYRNTEAFF.

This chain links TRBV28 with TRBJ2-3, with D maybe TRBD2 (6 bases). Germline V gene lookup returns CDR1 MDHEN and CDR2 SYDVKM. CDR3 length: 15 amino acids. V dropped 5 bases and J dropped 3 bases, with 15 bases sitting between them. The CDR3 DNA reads TGTGCCAGCAGTAACCCGGAGGGGTGGACAGATACGCAGTATTTT. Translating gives CASSNPEGWTDTQYF.